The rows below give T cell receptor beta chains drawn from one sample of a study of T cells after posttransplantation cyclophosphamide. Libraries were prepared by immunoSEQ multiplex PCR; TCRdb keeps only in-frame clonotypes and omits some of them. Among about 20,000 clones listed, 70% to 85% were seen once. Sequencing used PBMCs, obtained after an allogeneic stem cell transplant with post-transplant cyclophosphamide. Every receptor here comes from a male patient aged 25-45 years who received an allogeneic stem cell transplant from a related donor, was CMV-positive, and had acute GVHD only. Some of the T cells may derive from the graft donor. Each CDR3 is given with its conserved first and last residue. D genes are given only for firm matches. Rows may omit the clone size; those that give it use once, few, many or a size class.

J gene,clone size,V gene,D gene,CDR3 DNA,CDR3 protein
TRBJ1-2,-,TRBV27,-,TGTGCCAGCAGGTACAGGGACGGCTACACCTTC,CASRYRDGYTF
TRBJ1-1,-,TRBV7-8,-,TGTGCCAGCAGCCCTGCGGGGTTGGCTGAAGCTTTCTTT,CASSPAGLAEAFF
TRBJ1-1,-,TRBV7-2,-,TGTGCCAGCAGCTTAGAAGTCCTCGGGACTGAAGCTTTCTTT,CASSLEVLGTEAFF
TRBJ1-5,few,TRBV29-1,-,TGCAGCGTGTCGGAGGGACGAAACAATCAGCCCCAGCATTTT,CSVSEGRNNQPQHF
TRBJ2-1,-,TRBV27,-,TGTGCCAGCATCCAGGCGGGCTCAACCTACAATGAGCAGTTCTTC,CASIQAGSTYNEQFF
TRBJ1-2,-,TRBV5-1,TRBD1,TGCGCCAGCAGCTTGGGGGGGACAGCTTATGGCTACACCTTC,CASSLGGTAYGYTF
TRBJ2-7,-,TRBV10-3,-,TGTGCCATCAGTGAGCGGGGCTACGAGCAGTACTTC,CAISERGYEQYF
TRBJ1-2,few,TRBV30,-,TGTGCCTGCGCTTTGGGAGATGGCTACACCTTC,CACALGDGYTF
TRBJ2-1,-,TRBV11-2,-,TGTGCCAGCGCGGGGTGGGACAATGAGCAGTTCTTC,CASAGWDNEQFF
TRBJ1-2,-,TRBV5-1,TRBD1,TGCGCCAGCAGCTCCTTCATAGGACAGGGGTTTAATGGCTACACCTTC,CASSSFIGQGFNGYTF
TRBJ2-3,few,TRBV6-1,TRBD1,TGTGCCAGCAGGCGGACAGGGGGAATCACAGATACGCAGTATTTT,CASRRTGGITDTQYF
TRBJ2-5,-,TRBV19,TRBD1,TGTGCCAGTAGCGACAGGGTCCAAGAGACCCAGTACTTC,CASSDRVQETQYF
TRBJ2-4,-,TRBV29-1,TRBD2,TGCAGCGTTACCCGGGGGGGGAAAAACATTCAGTACTTC,CSVTRGGKNIQYF
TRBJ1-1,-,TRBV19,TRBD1,TGTGCCAGTAGTTCAACAGGGGACACTGAAGCTTTCTTT,CASSSTGDTEAFF
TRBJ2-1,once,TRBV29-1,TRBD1,TGCAGCGTCCCGGGACAGAAGGGGAATGAGCAGTTCTTC,CSVPGQKGNEQFF
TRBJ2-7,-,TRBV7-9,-,TGTGCCAGCAGCCCGTCCTACGAGCAGTACTTC,CASSPSYEQYF
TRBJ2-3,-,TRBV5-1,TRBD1,TGCGCCAGCAGCTTAGACAGGGGAACAGATACGCAGTATTTT,CASSLDRGTDTQYF
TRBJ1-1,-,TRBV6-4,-,TGTGCCAGCAGACCCGACAGACAGAACACTGAAGCTTTCTTT,CASRPDRQNTEAFF
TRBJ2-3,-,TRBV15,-,TGTGCCACTAGGCGGGGAGAGAGCACAGATACGCAGTATTTT,CATRRGESTDTQYF
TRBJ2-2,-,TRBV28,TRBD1,TGTGCCATTCCGGCCGGGACAGAGAACACCGGGGAGCTGTTTTTT,CAIPAGTENTGELFF
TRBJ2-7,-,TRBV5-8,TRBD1,TGTGCCAGCAGCCGCAACAGGGGAGCAACTTACGAGCAGTACTTC,CASSRNRGATYEQYF
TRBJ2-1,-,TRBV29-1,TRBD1,TGCAGCGTTGAAGATCTGGACAGGGGGAGGTACAATGAGCAGTTCTTC,CSVEDLDRGRYNEQFF
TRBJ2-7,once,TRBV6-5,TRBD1,TGTGCCAGTCATGCCCTCCGGGACAGAGGGTCGGAGCAGTACTTC,CASHALRDRGSEQYF
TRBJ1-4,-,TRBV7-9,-,TGTGCCAGCAGCTTACCCGCCGGGAGTGGGGGAAATGAAAAACTGTTTTTT,CASSLPAGSGGNEKLFF
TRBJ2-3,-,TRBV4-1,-,TGCGCCAGCAGCAGGGAGACAGATACGCAGTATTTT,CASSRETDTQYF
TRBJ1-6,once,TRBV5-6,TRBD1,TGTGCCAGCAGCTGGAAGAGCACAGGGGGCAATCATTCACCCCTCCACTTT,CASSWKSTGGNHSPLHF